The present T cell receptor (beta chain) was sequenced within a study of T-cell reconstitution after alpha-beta-depleted transplantation in children. As it was prepared, the TCRbeta library received unique molecular identifiers. TCRdb re-called the PCR reads with MiXCR, one entry per CDR3 protein. The sample includes about 610,000 distinct CDR3 sequences, 10% to 13% of them seen just once. Trimming took off 3 bases at V and 0 bases at J, with 12 bases between the two ends. This CDR3 is 15 amino acids long. The V gene's germline CDR1 is MGHDK and CDR2 SYGVNS. The sequenced sample was PBMCs from the stem cell graft donor, obtained from the stem cell graft. This receptor was taken from a human donor who donated a stem cell graft to a child with acute myeloid leukemia. The chain recombines TRBV25-1 with TRBJ2-7; D not resolved. The CDR3 loop reads CASSDPGFLSYEQYF. CDR3 bases: TGTGCCAGCAGTGACCCCGGGTTCCTCTCCTACGAGCAGTACTTC.